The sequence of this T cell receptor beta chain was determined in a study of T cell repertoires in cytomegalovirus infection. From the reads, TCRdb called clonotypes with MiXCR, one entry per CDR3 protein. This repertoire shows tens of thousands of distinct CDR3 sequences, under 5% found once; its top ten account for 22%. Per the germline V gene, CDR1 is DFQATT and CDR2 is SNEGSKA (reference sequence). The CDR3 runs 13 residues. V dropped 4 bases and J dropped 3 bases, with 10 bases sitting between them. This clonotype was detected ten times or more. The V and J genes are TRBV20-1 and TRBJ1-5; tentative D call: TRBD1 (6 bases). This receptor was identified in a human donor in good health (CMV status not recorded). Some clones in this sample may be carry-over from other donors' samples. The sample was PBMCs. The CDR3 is CSATTGDNQPQHF. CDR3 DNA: TGCAGTGCTACGACAGGCGACAATCAGCCCCAGCATTTT.